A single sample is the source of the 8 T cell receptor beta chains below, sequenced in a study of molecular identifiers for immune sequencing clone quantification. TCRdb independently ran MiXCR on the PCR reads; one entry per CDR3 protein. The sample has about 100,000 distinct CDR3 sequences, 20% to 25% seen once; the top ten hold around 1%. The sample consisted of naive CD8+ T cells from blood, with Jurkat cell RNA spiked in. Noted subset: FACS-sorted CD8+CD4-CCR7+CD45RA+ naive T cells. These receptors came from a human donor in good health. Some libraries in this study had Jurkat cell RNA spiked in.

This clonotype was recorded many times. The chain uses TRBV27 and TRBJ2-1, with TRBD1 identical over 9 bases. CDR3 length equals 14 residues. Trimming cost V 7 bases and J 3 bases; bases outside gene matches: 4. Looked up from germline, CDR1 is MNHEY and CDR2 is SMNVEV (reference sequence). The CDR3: CASTKTGGYNEQFF. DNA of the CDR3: TGTGCCAGCACTAAGACAGGGGGCTACAATGAGCAGTTCTTC.

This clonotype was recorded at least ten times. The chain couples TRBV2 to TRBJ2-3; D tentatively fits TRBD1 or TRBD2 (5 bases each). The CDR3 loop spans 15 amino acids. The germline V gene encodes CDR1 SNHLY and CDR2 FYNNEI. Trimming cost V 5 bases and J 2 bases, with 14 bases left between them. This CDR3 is CASSKGDRNTDTQYF. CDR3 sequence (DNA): TGTGCCAGCAGTAAAGGGGACCGAAACACAGATACGCAGTATTTT. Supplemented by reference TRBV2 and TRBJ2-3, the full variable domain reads EPEVTQTPSHQVTQMGQEVILRCVPISNHLYFYWYRQILGQKVEFLVSFYNNEISEKSEIFDDQFSVERPDGSNFTLKIRSTKLEDSAMYFCASSKGDRNTDTQYFGPGTRLTVL.

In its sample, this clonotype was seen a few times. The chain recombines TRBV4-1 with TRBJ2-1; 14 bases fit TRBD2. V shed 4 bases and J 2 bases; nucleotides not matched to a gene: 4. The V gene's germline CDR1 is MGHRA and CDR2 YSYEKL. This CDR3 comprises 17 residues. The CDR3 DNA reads TGCGCCAGCAGCCTCGGGACTAGCGGGGGCCCCTACAATGAGCAGTTCTTC. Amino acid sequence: CASSLGTSGGPYNEQFF.

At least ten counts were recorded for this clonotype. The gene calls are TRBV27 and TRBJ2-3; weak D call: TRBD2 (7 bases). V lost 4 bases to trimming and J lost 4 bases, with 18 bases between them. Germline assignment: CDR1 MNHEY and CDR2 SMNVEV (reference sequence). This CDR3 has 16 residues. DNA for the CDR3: TGTGCCAGCAGTTCCCTACCGGGGGGCCTCCCAGATACGCAGTATTTT. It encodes CASSSLPGGLPDTQYF.

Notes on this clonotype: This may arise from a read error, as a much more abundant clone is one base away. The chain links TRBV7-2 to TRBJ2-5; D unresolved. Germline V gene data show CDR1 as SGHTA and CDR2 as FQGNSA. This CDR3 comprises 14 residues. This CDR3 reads CAGSSDLRQETQYF. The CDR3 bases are TGTGCCGGCAGCTCAGATCTACGCCAAGAGACCCAGTACTTC.

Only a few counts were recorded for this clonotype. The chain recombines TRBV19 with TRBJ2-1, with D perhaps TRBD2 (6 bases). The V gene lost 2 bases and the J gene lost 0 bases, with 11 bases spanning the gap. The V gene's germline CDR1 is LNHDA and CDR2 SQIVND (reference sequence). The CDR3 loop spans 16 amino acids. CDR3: CASSISGLNSYNEQFF. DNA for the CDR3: TGTGCCAGTAGTATATCGGGACTCAACTCCTACAATGAGCAGTTCTTC.

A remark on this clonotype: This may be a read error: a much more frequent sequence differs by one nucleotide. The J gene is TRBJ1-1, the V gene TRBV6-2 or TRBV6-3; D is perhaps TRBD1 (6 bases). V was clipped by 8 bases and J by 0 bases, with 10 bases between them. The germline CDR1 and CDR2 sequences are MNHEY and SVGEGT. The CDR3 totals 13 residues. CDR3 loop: CASQGSVNTEAFF. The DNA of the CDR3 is TGTGCCAGCCAGGGGTCCGTGAACACTGAAGCTTTCTTT.

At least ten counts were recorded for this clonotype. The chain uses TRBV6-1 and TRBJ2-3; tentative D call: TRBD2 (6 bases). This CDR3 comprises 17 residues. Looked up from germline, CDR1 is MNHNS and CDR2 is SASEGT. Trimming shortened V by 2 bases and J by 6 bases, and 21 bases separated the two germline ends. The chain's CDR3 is CASSESLAGRLTDTQYF. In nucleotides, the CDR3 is TGTGCCAGCAGTGAATCGCTAGCCGGGAGACTTACCGATACGCAGTATTTT.